The 27 T cell receptor beta chains below all came from one sample that was sequenced in a study of OX40 agonist ivuxolimab in advanced cancers. Repertoires were generated with immunoSEQ multiplex PCR, while TCRdb's copy carries only in-frame clones and drops some. The sample yields around 50,000 clones, around 85% seen once. The sequencing used CD4+ or CD8+ T cells sorted from blood, collected in a trial of the OX40 agonist ivuxolimab. Receptor source: an adult with an advanced solid tumor such as melanoma, head and neck, liver or kidney cancer.

At least ten counts were recorded for this clone. The gene calls are TRBV5-6 and TRBJ1-2; D is perhaps TRBD1 (6 bases). V gave up 3 bases and J gave up 4 bases, with 13 bases separating them. Germline V gene lookup returns CDR1 SGHDT and CDR2 YYEEEE. There are 14 residues in the CDR3. The CDR3 protein is CASSSPAGAYGYTF. The CDR3 nucleotides are TGTGCCAGCAGCTCCCCGGCAGGGGCCTATGGCTACACCTTC.

This sequence joins TRBV7-8 and TRBJ2-7; D not certain. Germline lookup yields CDR1 SGHVS and CDR2 FQNEAQ. V dropped 4 bases and J dropped 3 bases, with 7 bases sitting between them. This CDR3 is 12 amino acids long. The CDR3 sequence: CASSSDDYEQYF. The CDR3 DNA reads TGTGCCAGCAGCTCCGACGACTACGAGCAGTACTTC.

This clone has only one observation. V and J are TRBV12-5 and TRBJ2-5; D gene uncertain. Germline values: CDR1 LGHNT, CDR2 FRNRAP. The CDR3 runs 13 residues. Trimming pared 3 bases from V and 1 base from J, leaving 6 bases between. The CDR3 loop is CASGLAPQETQYF. DNA of the CDR3: TGTGCTAGTGGTTTAGCCCCCCAAGAGACCCAGTACTTC.

The chain links TRBV7-9 to TRBJ2-5; 7 nucleotides align to TRBD1. CDR3 length: 18 amino acids. Per germline, CDR1 SEHNR and CDR2 FQNEAQ (reference sequence). The trim removed 0 bases at V and 0 bases at J, leaving 10 bases unmatched. CDR3 nucleotides: TGTGCCAGCAGCTTAGCGCTCAGGGACAGCCCCTACCAAGAGACCCAGTACTTC. Translated, it gives CASSLALRDSPYQETQYF.

This chain connects TRBV5-1 to TRBJ2-7; D uncertain. Trimming cost V 0 bases and J 3 bases, with 7 bases left between them. CDR1 is SGHRS and CDR2 is YFSETQ in the germline V gene. This CDR3 is 13 amino acids long. DNA for the CDR3: TGCGCCAGCAGCTTGGAGGCAGACTACGAGCAGTACGTC. This gives the protein CASSLEADYEQYV.

The chain couples TRBV9 to TRBJ2-3, with D possibly being TRBD2 (6 bases). The V gene lost 0 bases and the J gene lost 5 bases, with 13 bases spanning the gap. CDR1 SGDLS and CDR2 YYNGEE come from the germline V gene. The CDR3 consists of 15 residues. Here the CDR3 DNA reads TGTGCCAGCAGCGTAGAAGGCGGGGCAGTAGATACGCAGTATTTT. Translated: CASSVEGGAVDTQYF.

This chain connects TRBV11-3 to TRBJ2-3; D gene uncertain. The germline V gene has CDR1 SGHNT and CDR2 YENEEA. This CDR3 has 15 amino acids. V was trimmed by 3 bases and J by 3 bases, leaving 13 bases between them. This chain's CDR3 is CASSLSRTLTDTQYF. CDR3 coding DNA: TGTGCCAGCAGCTTGAGCCGAACCCTAACAGATACGCAGTATTTT.

The CDR3 region is CASSPPDRGGGYTF. CDR3 bases: TGTGCCAGCAGCCCTCCCGACAGGGGAGGGGGCTACACCTTC. The chain couples TRBV7-9 to TRBJ1-2; 8 bases agree with TRBD1. In germline, CDR1 is SEHNR, CDR2 FQNEAQ (reference sequence). The CDR3 spans 14 residues. With 5 bases clipped from V and 8 bases from J, the junction kept 10 bases outside the gene matches. The full variable domain, rest sourced from reference TRBV7-9 and TRBJ1-2, is DTGVSQNPRHKITKRGQNVTFRCDPISEHNRLYWYRQTLGQGPEFLTYFQNEAQLEKSRLLSDRFSAERPKGSFSTLEIQRTEQGDSAMYLCASSPPDRGGGYTFGSGTRLTVV.

V gene TRBV4-2 combines with J gene TRBJ2-7, with 10 bases identical to TRBD2. Trimming took 2 bases from V and 0 from J; bases not matched to a gene: 13. The CDR3 extends over 19 amino acids. Germline values: CDR1 LGHNA, CDR2 YNFKEQ. CDR3: CASSQCRGLRTSGSYEQYV. The CDR3 nucleotides read TGTGCCAGCAGCCAATGTAGGGGCCTAAGGACTAGCGGCTCCTACGAGCAGTACGTC.

The chain carries TRBV27 and TRBJ2-2; the D is unclear. CDR3 length: 12 residues. The germline CDR1 and CDR2 sequences are MNHEY and SMNVEV (reference sequence). The ends were cut back, 3 bases at V and 2 bases at J, with 1 base in the middle. CDR3 in amino acids: CASSFNTGELFF. The CDR3 DNA reads as TGTGCCAGCAGTTTTAACACCGGGGAGCTGTTTTTT.

V and J are TRBV4-1 and TRBJ1-2; 7 bases are shared with TRBD1. The CDR3 is 15 residues long. Losses at the gene ends were 2 bases for V and 8 bases for J; bases not matched to a gene: 11. Germline CDR1 MGHRA, CDR2 YSYEKL. This chain's CDR3 is CASSQSRGRGSGYTF. DNA of the CDR3: TGCGCCAGCAGCCAATCCCGGGGCAGGGGGAGCGGCTACACCTTC.

The chain uses TRBV5-6 and TRBJ2-3; D uncertain. This CDR3 is 12 amino acids long. Trimming cost V 1 base and J 3 bases, with 3 bases left between them. CDR1 and CDR2 (germline): SGHDT, YYEEEE. CDR3 bases: TGTGCCAGCAGCTTGATAACAGATACGCAGTATTTT. It codes for CASSLITDTQYF.

The chain joins TRBV28 to TRBJ2-3; 9 positions match TRBD2. The CDR3 totals 14 residues. The germline V gene has CDR1 MDHEN and CDR2 SYDVKM. The ends lost 5 bases at V and 2 bases at J; junction bases unmatched: 2. CDR3 bases: TGTGCCAGCAGTAGCGGGGGGCCCACAGATACGCAGTATTTT. Protein: CASSSGGPTDTQYF. Full variable domain (missing parts from reference TRBV28 and TRBJ2-3): DVKVTQSSRYLVKRTGEKVFLECVQDMDHENMFWYRQDPGLGLRLIYFSYDVKMKEKGDIPEGYSVSREKKERFSLILESASTNQTSMYLCASSSGGPTDTQYFGPGTRLTVL.

This chain joins TRBV2 and TRBJ1-2; 7 bases line up with TRBD1. The V gene's germline CDR1 is SNHLY and CDR2 FYNNEI. The CDR3 extends over 14 amino acids. V lost 6 bases to trimming and J lost 2 bases; unmatched junction nucleotides: 6. CDR3 DNA sequence: TGTGCCAGCAGATCGGGACAGTCAAACTATGGCTACACCTTC. The encoded protein is CASRSGQSNYGYTF.

The rearrangement joins TRBV9 to TRBJ1-5; D call uncertain. CDR1 and CDR2 (germline): SGDLS, YYNGEE. The CDR3 has 15 residues. The V and J ends lost 3 bases and 5 bases respectively, with 15 bases between them. The CDR3 spells CASSAHGRWDQPQHF. CDR3 DNA sequence: TGTGCCAGCAGCGCCCATGGACGTTGGGATCAGCCCCAGCATTTT.

The chain recombines TRBV30 with TRBJ2-1; no definite D call. V was clipped by 2 bases and J by 2 bases, with 10 bases between them. CDR3 length equals 14 residues. Germline V gene lookup returns CDR1 GTSNPN and CDR2 SVGIG (reference sequence). The CDR3 sequence is CAWSSGAPYNEQFF. The CDR3 bases are TGTGCCTGGAGTTCAGGAGCGCCCTACAATGAGCAGTTCTTC.

V usage is TRBV9 and J usage is TRBJ2-3, with unresolved D. This CDR3 contains 13 residues. Germline V gene data show CDR1 as SGDLS and CDR2 as YYNGEE. The ends were cut back, 0 bases at V and 5 bases at J, with 7 bases in the middle. In DNA form, the CDR3 reads TGTGCCAGCAGCGTAGTAGAAGGAGATACGCAGTATTTT. This sequence encodes CASSVVEGDTQYF.

This clone was detected once. The CDR3 region is CASSQTGGGGYTF. CDR3 in DNA: TGCGCCAGCAGCCAAACAGGGGGCGGGGGCTACACCTTC. The chain employs TRBV4-1 and TRBJ1-2, with TRBD1 matching 9 bases. The J segment lost 8 bases and the V segment lost 2 bases, leaving 3 bases of the junction unmatched. The germline gives CDR1 MGHRA, CDR2 YSYEKL. The CDR3 is made up of 13 amino acids.

The chain recombines TRBV4-3 with TRBJ2-3; possible D gene TRBD2, 5 bases. CDR1 and CDR2 from the germline V gene are LGHNA and YSLEER. Between the trimmed V and J ends, which lost 4 bases and 1 base, there was a span of 12 bases. This CDR3 has 15 amino acids. Here the CDR3 DNA reads TGCGCCAGCAGCCTGGGAGTAGATGGCACAGATACGCAGTATTTT. As protein: CASSLGVDGTDTQYF.

The chain uses TRBV5-6 and TRBJ1-6; TRBD1 aligns across 9 bases. J lost 10 bases, V lost 4 bases, and 15 bases had no gene match. The germline V gene has CDR1 SGHDT and CDR2 YYEEEE. The CDR3 runs 17 residues. CDR3 nucleotides: TGTGCCAGCAGCACCCCGGTCACAGGGGGCGGAAGGTCACCCCTCCACTTT. It specifies CASSTPVTGGGRSPLHF.

The chain uses TRBV7-8 and TRBJ1-5; no reliable D call. With 1 base removed from V and 2 bases from J, the gap between germline ends came to 12 bases. This CDR3 region has 16 residues. Germline V gives CDR1 SGHVS, CDR2 FQNEAQ. As DNA, the CDR3 is TGTGCCAGCAGCTTAGAGGGTTTGGGTGGCAATCAGCCCCAGCATTTT. This codes for CASSLEGLGGNQPQHF.

V usage is TRBV6-6 and J usage is TRBJ1-1; 8 positions match TRBD1. Trimming took 5 bases from V and 7 from J; bases not matched to a gene: 9. Looked up from germline, CDR1 is MNHNY and CDR2 is SVGAGI (reference sequence). The CDR3 is 14 amino acids. This chain's CDR3 is CASSLFDRGDEAFF. Written as DNA, the CDR3 is TGTGCCAGCAGTCTCTTTGACAGGGGTGATGAAGCTTTCTTT.

CDR3 amino acids: CASSLSRTGSQPQHF. For the CDR3, the DNA is TGTGCCAGCAGTTTATCGCGGACAGGGAGTCAGCCCCAGCATTTT. The chain uses TRBV27 and TRBJ1-5; 8 bases are shared with TRBD1. The CDR3 length is 15 residues. With V trimmed by 0 bases and J by 6 bases, 4 bases remained unmatched. Germline lookup yields CDR1 MNHEY and CDR2 SMNVEV (reference sequence).

The chain uses TRBV28 and TRBJ2-5, with TRBD1 matching 8 bases. CDR1 and CDR2 (germline): MDHEN, SYDVKM. The CDR3 is made up of 14 amino acids. The V segment lost 5 bases and the J segment 5 bases; nucleotides outside the gene matches: 7. The CDR3 DNA reads as TGTGCCAGCAGTGACAGGGGCTCTTTGGAGACCCAGTACTTC. Its protein is CASSDRGSLETQYF. The variable domain in full, completed from reference TRBV28 and TRBJ2-5, reads DVKVTQSSRYLVKRTGEKVFLECVQDMDHENMFWYRQDPGLGLRLIYFSYDVKMKEKGDIPEGYSVSREKKERFSLILESASTNQTSMYLCASSDRGSLETQYFGPGTRLLVL.

The chain has TRBV9 and TRBJ2-7, with D uncertain. The V and J ends lost 3 bases and 1 base respectively, with 8 bases between them. Germline CDR1 is SGDLS and CDR2 is YYNGEE. The CDR3 sequence is 13 residues long. This CDR3 reads CASSAAPSYEQYF. CDR3 sequence (DNA): TGTGCCAGCAGCGCCGCTCCTTCCTACGAGCAGTACTTC.

The rearrangement joins TRBV9 to TRBJ2-5, with 11 bases that match TRBD2. Germline values: CDR1 SGDLS, CDR2 YYNGEE. The V gene end was trimmed by 4 bases and the J gene end by 5 bases; junction bases not matched to a gene: 7. The CDR3 is 15 residues long. CDR3 protein: CASSPRTSGLETQYF. As DNA, the CDR3 is TGTGCCAGCAGCCCTCGGACTAGCGGGTTGGAGACCCAGTACTTC.

The gene calls are TRBV5-6 and TRBJ1-3, with D perhaps matching TRBD1 (5 bases). V was cut by 1 base and J by 0 bases, with 11 bases left in between. CDR1 and CDR2 from the germline V gene are SGHDT and YYEEEE. The CDR3 extends over 16 amino acids. The chain's CDR3 is CASSLSTGISGNTIYF. CDR3 in DNA: TGTGCCAGCAGCTTGAGTACAGGCATCTCTGGAAACACCATATATTTT.